The rows below give T cell receptor beta chains drawn from one sample of a study of blood T cells in healthy people across ages. TCRdb recomputed calls from the 5' RACE reads with MiXCR, one row per CDR3 protein. In the table there are approximately 880,000 distinct CDR3 sequences, roughly 48% of which are singletons. The sequencing sample was made of blood. All receptors come from a man in his thirties or forties in good health. CDR3s include the opening cysteine and the closing phenylalanine or tryptophan. D genes are given only for firm matches. The size field is filled for only some rows; it gives once, few, many or a size class.

CDR3nt: TGTGCCAGCAGTGACTCGGGGACAGCGGGCTATGGCTACACCTTC; CDR3aa: CASSDSGTAGYGYTF; v_gene: TRBV6-4; abundance: -; j_gene: TRBJ1-2; d_gene: TRBD1
CDR3nt: TGTGCCAGCAGCTTTACGACGGGGGCGATCACAGATACGCAGTATTTT; CDR3aa: CASSFTTGAITDTQYF; v_gene: TRBV7-2; abundance: -; j_gene: TRBJ2-3; d_gene: -
CDR3nt: TGTGCCAGCAGTTCCATACCATACTTCGGGACACCCAAGGAAGAGACCCAGTACTTC; CDR3aa: CASSSIPYFGTPKEETQYF; v_gene: TRBV27; abundance: -; j_gene: TRBJ2-5; d_gene: -
CDR3nt: TGTGCCAGCTCACTATTCGGCAAAGGAGGCTTCGAGACCCAGTACTTC; CDR3aa: CASSLFGKGGFETQYF; v_gene: TRBV18; abundance: -; j_gene: TRBJ2-5; d_gene: -
CDR3nt: TGCGCCAGCAGCCAACAGGGTTTCACAGATACGCAGTATTTT; CDR3aa: CASSQQGFTDTQYF; v_gene: TRBV4-1; abundance: -; j_gene: TRBJ2-3; d_gene: -
CDR3nt: TGTGCCAGCAGTTCTCTTACAGGGGGCTCGAGCTCCTACAATGAGCAGTTCTTC; CDR3aa: CASSSLTGGSSSYNEQFF; v_gene: TRBV28; abundance: -; j_gene: TRBJ2-1; d_gene: TRBD1
CDR3nt: TGTGCCTGGAGTGCGGGACCTGAAGCTTTCTTT; CDR3aa: CAWSAGPEAFF; v_gene: TRBV30; abundance: -; j_gene: TRBJ1-1; d_gene: -
CDR3nt: TGTGCCAGCAGTGTTGCCGGACAGGGGTTTTCCTATGGCTACACCTTC; CDR3aa: CASSVAGQGFSYGYTF; v_gene: TRBV25-1; abundance: -; j_gene: TRBJ1-2; d_gene: TRBD1
CDR3nt: TGCAGCGTCAGGGATCCCTATGGCTACACCTTC; CDR3aa: CSVRDPYGYTF; v_gene: TRBV29-1; abundance: few; j_gene: TRBJ1-2; d_gene: -
CDR3nt: TGCAGCGTTGAAGTAGCAGGTGGGAACACTGAAGCTTTCTTT; CDR3aa: CSVEVAGGNTEAFF; v_gene: TRBV29-1; abundance: few; j_gene: TRBJ1-1; d_gene: -
CDR3nt: TGTGCCAGCAGCTTAGGGGCTAGCGGGGGGGCCAGAGAGACCCAGTACTTC; CDR3aa: CASSLGASGGARETQYF; v_gene: TRBV7-2; abundance: -; j_gene: TRBJ2-5; d_gene: TRBD2
CDR3nt: TGTGCCAGCAGCCACCGAGGTGGGGACAGCTCCTACGAGCAGTACTTC; CDR3aa: CASSHRGGDSSYEQYF; v_gene: TRBV7-8; abundance: few; j_gene: TRBJ2-7; d_gene: TRBD1
CDR3nt: TGCGCCAGCAGCCAAGAAAGCGGGGGGCCCGTTGGACAGTTCTTC; CDR3aa: CASSQESGGPVGQFF; v_gene: TRBV4-1; abundance: few; j_gene: TRBJ2-1; d_gene: TRBD2
CDR3nt: TGTGCCAGCACCAGTGGTTCTGGGGCCACGAACACTGAAGCTTTCTTT; CDR3aa: CASTSGSGATNTEAFF; v_gene: TRBV12-3/TRBV12-4; abundance: -; j_gene: TRBJ1-1; d_gene: -
CDR3nt: TGTGCCACCAGTGACTCCGGGGTCTCCTACGAGCAGTACTTC; CDR3aa: CATSDSGVSYEQYF; v_gene: TRBV24-1; abundance: -; j_gene: TRBJ2-7; d_gene: -
CDR3nt: TGTGCCATCAGTGAAGGAGGGGCCGACACAGATACGCAGTATTTT; CDR3aa: CAISEGGADTDTQYF; v_gene: TRBV10-3; abundance: many; j_gene: TRBJ2-3; d_gene: -
CDR3nt: TGTGCCATCAGTGAGTCCAACCCGGGACTGAACACTGAAGCTTTCTTT; CDR3aa: CAISESNPGLNTEAFF; v_gene: TRBV10-3; abundance: -; j_gene: TRBJ1-1; d_gene: -
CDR3nt: TGTGCCAGCAGCTTGGACAGGGGGCTGGTCGAGCAGTACTTC; CDR3aa: CASSLDRGLVEQYF; v_gene: TRBV7-2; abundance: -; j_gene: TRBJ2-7; d_gene: TRBD1
CDR3nt: TGTGCCAGCAGCTTGGTGAAAGCGGGAGGCTACGAGCAGTACTTC; CDR3aa: CASSLVKAGGYEQYF; v_gene: TRBV7-2; abundance: many; j_gene: TRBJ2-7; d_gene: TRBD2
CDR3nt: TGCAGCGTTGTAGGCGGAAATGAAAAACTGTTTTTT; CDR3aa: CSVVGGNEKLFF; v_gene: TRBV29-1; abundance: few; j_gene: TRBJ1-4; d_gene: -
CDR3nt: TGTGCCAGCAGGGCAGGGGGCAGCAAAAACATTCAGTACTTC; CDR3aa: CASRAGGSKNIQYF; v_gene: TRBV28; abundance: many; j_gene: TRBJ2-4; d_gene: TRBD1
CDR3nt: TGTGCCAGCAGCCAAGATATGGGTGTTTGGAGAGCTTTCTTT; CDR3aa: CASSQDMGVWRAFF; v_gene: TRBV4-2; abundance: few; j_gene: TRBJ1-1; d_gene: -
CDR3nt: TGTGCCAGCAGTGATGGGCTAGCGGAATACAATGAGCAGTTCTTC; CDR3aa: CASSDGLAEYNEQFF; v_gene: TRBV6-1; abundance: few; j_gene: TRBJ2-1; d_gene: TRBD2
CDR3nt: TGTGCCAGCAGTCAAGGCGGTCGGGGGGGCCCAGAGACCCAGTACTTC; CDR3aa: CASSQGGRGGPETQYF; v_gene: TRBV3-1; abundance: -; j_gene: TRBJ2-5; d_gene: TRBD2
CDR3nt: TGCAGCGTCGAGGGCCTGAACACCGGGGAGCTGTTTTTT; CDR3aa: CSVEGLNTGELFF; v_gene: TRBV29-1; abundance: -; j_gene: TRBJ2-2; d_gene: -
CDR3nt: TGTGCCAGCAGTGAAGGGCCATCCGAAGCTTTCTTT; CDR3aa: CASSEGPSEAFF; v_gene: TRBV6-1; abundance: -; j_gene: TRBJ1-1; d_gene: -
CDR3nt: TGCAGCGTTTCGGACAGGGGGCACACTGAAGCTTTCTTT; CDR3aa: CSVSDRGHTEAFF; v_gene: TRBV29-1; abundance: -; j_gene: TRBJ1-1; d_gene: TRBD1
CDR3nt: TGCGCCAGCAGCTTGGCAGGGAGTCGCTACGAGCAGTACTTC; CDR3aa: CASSLAGSRYEQYF; v_gene: TRBV5-1; abundance: few; j_gene: TRBJ2-7; d_gene: -
CDR3nt: TGCGCCAGCAGCCGATCGACAGGTTCCTACGAGCAGTACTTC; CDR3aa: CASSRSTGSYEQYF; v_gene: TRBV4-1; abundance: few; j_gene: TRBJ2-7; d_gene: -
CDR3nt: TGTGCCAGCAGCGATACTAGCGGGGTTACTGTGACAGATACGCAGTATTTT; CDR3aa: CASSDTSGVTVTDTQYF; v_gene: TRBV11-2; abundance: -; j_gene: TRBJ2-3; d_gene: TRBD2
CDR3nt: TGTGCCATCCGGGACAGCTCCTACAATGAGCAGTTCTTC; CDR3aa: CAIRDSSYNEQFF; v_gene: TRBV6-2/TRBV6-3; abundance: -; j_gene: TRBJ2-1; d_gene: TRBD1
CDR3nt: TGTGCCAGCAGTCGGAACCGAGGTGGCAGGGGCCCTGGCTACACCTTC; CDR3aa: CASSRNRGGRGPGYTF; v_gene: TRBV12-3/TRBV12-4; abundance: once; j_gene: TRBJ1-2; d_gene: -
CDR3nt: TGTGCCAGCAGCCAATGGGATGAGCAGTTCTTC; CDR3aa: CASSQWDEQFF; v_gene: TRBV4-2; abundance: -; j_gene: TRBJ2-1; d_gene: -